The 25 T cell receptor beta chains below come from one sample, sequenced in a study of post-analysis software for immune sequencing data (dated by TCRdb to between 2015 and 2016). Their target antigens are unknown. Overall results and qualifications from the work: Significantly higher frequencies in patients than in controls were found for roughly 5 TRBV segments, including TRBV5-6, TRBV5-1 and TRBV20-1.

Receptor amplification or capture employed PCR. TCRdb records Illumina HiSeq 2500 as the sequencer. To reduce PCR and sequencing biases, unique molecular identifiers were built into the TCR beta cDNA libraries. The raw public data were reprocessed by TCRdb itself: fastp quality trimming at Q25, MiXCR clonotype calling, in-frame beta chains only. Rows are unified per CDR3 protein, each entry keeping the most common DNA and genes. The sample table records about 810,000 distinct CDR3 sequences; roughly 50% of these occur just once. Approximately 4.2% of the sample lies in the top ten. Sequencing input: blood. The source of these receptors is a girl between 10 and 17 years old with multiple sclerosis.

This clonotype was observed at least ten times. The V call is TRBV29-1, the J call TRBJ2-7, with D possibly TRBD2 on 6 matching bases. V shed 4 bases and J shed 4 bases, with 11 bases lying between them. CDR1 is SQVTM, CDR2 ANQGSEA, per germline. CDR3 length: 12 amino acids. DNA for the CDR3: TGCAGCGTTGCCGGGACTTCTTACGAGCAGTACTTC. Translated: CSVAGTSYEQYF.

The gene calls are TRBV6-1 and TRBJ2-7, with TRBD2 matching over 9 bases. Germline lookup yields CDR1 MNHNS and CDR2 SASEGT. The CDR3 extends over 15 amino acids. Losses at the gene ends were 2 bases for V and 3 bases for J; bases not matched to a gene: 5. The CDR3 sequence is CASSEQAGGNYEQYF. In DNA, the CDR3 is TGTGCCAGCAGTGAACAAGCGGGGGGCAACTACGAGCAGTACTTC.

A single count supports this clonotype. The rearrangement joins TRBV9 to TRBJ1-2, with D hard to call. Trimming took 3 bases from V and 2 from J, leaving 5 bases between them. Germline CDR1 SGDLS, CDR2 YYNGEE. The CDR3 has 12 residues. This CDR3 reads CASSAPNYGYTF. In DNA, the CDR3 is TGTGCCAGCAGCGCACCAAACTATGGCTACACCTTC.

This clonotype was detected a few times. The rearrangement joins TRBV12-3 or TRBV12-4 to TRBJ2-1; maybe TRBD2 (6 bases). The CDR3 loop spans 12 amino acids. V was cut by 8 bases and J by 5 bases, with 10 bases left in between. CDR3 sequence reads: CASGLLNNEQFF. The CDR3 DNA is TGTGCCAGCGGACTACTAAACAATGAGCAGTTCTTC.

The V gene is TRBV20-1, the J gene TRBJ2-3; D is ambiguous. Between the trimmed V and J ends, which lost 1 base and 5 bases, there was a span of 19 bases. CDR3 size: 16 residues. Germline values: CDR1 DFQATT, CDR2 SNEGSKA (reference sequence). CDR3 nucleotides: TGCAGTGCTAGAGCGGCTCTACCGAGAGTTGGAGATACGCAGTATTTT. Its translation: CSARAALPRVGDTQYF.

The V gene is TRBV4-1, the J gene TRBJ2-1, with 11 bases lining up with TRBD2. The J segment lost 2 bases and the V segment lost 1 base, leaving 7 bases of the junction unmatched. Germline CDR1 MGHRA, CDR2 YSYEKL. The CDR3 runs 18 residues. DNA for the CDR3: TGCGCCAGCAGCCAAGCTCCGCGACTAGCGGGAACCTACAATGAGCAGTTCTTC. Residues: CASSQAPRLAGTYNEQFF.

This rearrangement joins TRBV11-2 to TRBJ2-1; a possible D gene is TRBD2 (6 bases). Trimming removed 5 bases at V and 4 bases at J, with 12 bases between. The germline V gene has CDR1 SGHAT and CDR2 FQNNGV. This CDR3 is 14 amino acids long. The CDR3: CASSPVGGYNEQFF. As DNA, the CDR3 is TGTGCCAGCAGCCCAGTGGGGGGTTACAATGAGCAGTTCTTC.

The CDR3: CAISEARQDEAFF. The CDR3 nucleotides are TGTGCCATCAGTGAGGCTAGGCAGGATGAAGCTTTCTTT. This chain joins TRBV10-3 and TRBJ1-1, with D uncertain. CDR3 length: 13 residues. The germline V gene encodes CDR1 ENHRY and CDR2 SYGVKD. V was trimmed by 2 bases and J by 7 bases, leaving 11 bases between them.

This sequence joins TRBV6-6 and TRBJ2-7; D may be TRBD1 (5 bases). Germline CDR1 reads MNHNY; CDR2 reads SVGAGI (reference sequence). V lost 6 bases, J lost 1 base, and 10 bases lay in between. The CDR3 extends over 13 amino acids. CDR3 bases: TGTGCCAGCAGCAAAGGGGCTTCCTACGAGCAGTACTTC. Translating gives CASSKGASYEQYF.

The chain uses TRBV12-3 or TRBV12-4 and TRBJ2-6; D remains ambiguous. CDR3 length: 15 residues. The V and J ends lost 11 bases and 4 bases respectively, with 18 bases between them. CDR3: CAVRVSAGGANVLTF. DNA of the CDR3: TGTGCCGTCCGGGTCTCGGCCGGCGGGGCCAACGTCCTGACTTTC.

The chain uses TRBV5-1 and TRBJ2-5, with D possibly being TRBD1 (6 bases). V lost 7 bases to trimming and J lost 1 base, with 11 bases between them. Per the germline V gene, CDR1 is SGHRS and CDR2 is YFSETQ. The CDR3 length is 13 residues. CDR3 sequence (DNA): TGCGCCAGCTCCCGGACAGCCCAAGAGACCCAGTACTTC. Its translation is CASSRTAQETQYF. The entire variable domain, with the rest obtained from reference TRBV5-1 and TRBJ2-5, is as follows: KAGVTQTPRYLIKTRGQQVTLSCSPISGHRSVSWYQQTPGQGLQFLFEYFSETQRNKGNFPGRFSGRQFSNSRSEMNVSTLELGDSALYLCASSRTAQETQYFGPGTRLLVL.

This chain joins TRBV12-3 or TRBV12-4 and TRBJ2-3, with no clear D. Between the trimmed V and J ends, which lost 4 bases and 10 bases, there was a span of 9 bases. The CDR3 length is 11 residues. CDR3 nucleotides: TGTGCCAGCAGTTCCAGCCAGGCGCAGTATTTT. It translates to CASSSSQAQYF.

The rearrangement joins TRBV12-3 or TRBV12-4 to TRBJ1-2, with unresolved D. The germline V and J ends were trimmed by 1 base and 8 bases, with 17 bases remaining between them. This CDR3 spans 15 amino acids. The CDR3 DNA sequence: TGTGCCAGCAGTTTAGTGCCAGGAGGTGCCAGCGGCTACACCTTC. Amino acid sequence: CASSLVPGGASGYTF.

The chain carries TRBV5-1 and TRBJ2-5; D possibly corresponds to TRBD1 (6 bases). The CDR3 is 14 residues long. CDR1 is SGHRS, CDR2 YFSETQ, per germline. Trimming stripped 3 bases from V and 7 bases from J, with 16 bases between. In DNA, the CDR3 is TGCGCCAGCAGCTCCAAACAGGGCCGGGGGACCCAGTACTTC. Protein product: CASSSKQGRGTQYF.

DNA of the CDR3: TGTGCCAGCAGCCAAGCGGGGGAGAGCTCCTACGAGCAGTACTTC. Its protein product is CASSQAGESSYEQYF. The V and J genes are TRBV4-2 and TRBJ2-7; D is possibly TRBD2 (6 bases). The CDR3 extends over 15 amino acids. Trimming shortened V by 1 base and J by 0 bases, and 10 bases separated the two germline ends. Germline V gene sequence: CDR1 LGHNA, CDR2 YNFKEQ.

This clonotype came up a few times. The chain employs TRBV20-1 and TRBJ2-7; D not certain. The V end lost 0 bases, the J end lost 0 bases, and 12 bases lay between the germline ends. The germline V gene has CDR1 DFQATT and CDR2 SNEGSKA (reference sequence). The CDR3 covers 15 residues. CDR3 in DNA: TGCAGTGCTAGAGATAGTTCGGAGAGCTCCTACGAGCAGTACTTC. This sequence encodes CSARDSSESSYEQYF.

V usage is TRBV6-2 or TRBV6-3 and J usage is TRBJ1-4; 8 positions match TRBD1. The J segment lost 3 bases and the V segment lost 6 bases, leaving 12 bases of the junction unmatched. The length of the CDR3 is 17 residues. Germline V gene lookup returns CDR1 MNHEY and CDR2 SVGEGT. CDR3 region: CASSGQGRTWANEKLFF. The CDR3 DNA is TGTGCCAGCAGCGGACAGGGACGGACTTGGGCTAATGAAAAACTGTTTTTT.

The chain joins TRBV3-1 to TRBJ1-2, with unresolved D. V lost 6 bases and J 2 bases, leaving 13 bases between the germline ends. CDR3 length: 14 residues. CDR1 and CDR2 (germline): LGHDT, YNNKEL (reference sequence). CDR3 in DNA: TGTGCCAGCAGACAAACCGGGAAGAACTATGGCTACACCTTC. This encodes CASRQTGKNYGYTF.

CDR3 nucleotide sequence: TGCAGCGTTGGGGGCCGACAGTATCCCAACGTCCTGACTTTC. It encodes CSVGGRQYPNVLTF. J is TRBJ2-6 and V is TRBV29-1; D may be TRBD1 (5 bases). The CDR3 loop spans 14 amino acids. V was pared by 4 bases and J by 8 bases, with 15 bases between. CDR1 SQVTM and CDR2 ANQGSEA come from the germline V gene.

The V call is TRBV3-1, the J call TRBJ2-1; 12 nucleotides align to TRBD2. There are 19 residues in the CDR3. The junction had 17 bases not matched to a gene; V was cut back by 1 base and J by 10 bases. Looked up from germline, CDR1 is LGHDT and CDR2 is YNNKEL (reference sequence). DNA for the CDR3: TGTGCCAGCAGCCAAGGAGGACTAGCGGGATTAGTAGGTGCCTACGAGCAGTTCTTC. It yields the protein CASSQGGLAGLVGAYEQFF.

This clonotype was counted only a few times. The chain recombines TRBV20-1 with TRBJ1-2; D unresolved. The germline V and J ends were trimmed by 6 bases and 4 bases, with 12 bases remaining between them. CDR1 and CDR2 from the germline V gene are DFQATT and SNEGSKA (reference sequence). This CDR3 has 12 residues. CDR3 protein: CSALPRPYGYTF. CDR3 DNA sequence: TGCAGTGCATTGCCTAGACCCTATGGCTACACCTTC.

This clonotype was picked up one time. The V gene is TRBV7-8, the J gene TRBJ2-4; 9 nucleotides line up with TRBD1. Per germline, CDR1 SGHVS and CDR2 FQNEAQ. The CDR3 has 16 amino acids. With 5 bases clipped from V and 0 bases from J, the junction kept 5 bases outside the gene matches. This CDR3 is CASSPRQGGAKNIQYF. DNA of the CDR3: TGTGCCAGCAGCCCGCGACAGGGGGGAGCCAAAAACATTCAGTACTTC.

The genes are TRBV29-1 and TRBJ2-7; TRBD2 aligns across 10 bases. J was trimmed by 0 bases and V by 0 bases; bases with no gene match: 5. This CDR3 has 16 amino acids. Germline CDR1 SQVTM, CDR2 ANQGSEA. CDR3 in DNA: TGCAGCGTTGAAGATTCGCCTAGCGGGAGCTCCTACGAGCAGTACTTC. Translated: CSVEDSPSGSSYEQYF.

V is TRBV29-1 and J is TRBJ2-7, with 10 bases matching TRBD1. The CDR3 sequence is 14 residues long. V gave up 2 bases and J gave up 5 bases; unmatched junction bases: 6. CDR1 is SQVTM, CDR2 ANQGSEA, per germline. The CDR3 coding sequence is TGCAGCGTTGAACCCCGACAGGGGGCAAACGAGCAGTACTTC. It codes for CSVEPRQGANEQYF.

This clonotype was found a few times. V and J are TRBV20-1 and TRBJ2-5; no definite D call. Near its end, the DNA agrees better with TRBJ2-7, so the J call may be wrong. The CDR3 runs to 13 residues. The germline gives CDR1 DFQATT, CDR2 SNEGSKA (reference sequence). This chain's CDR3 is CSAMDRVRVEQYF. The CDR3 bases are TGCAGTGCTATGGACCGGGTCCGGGTCGAGCAGTACTTC.